This is a list of T cell receptor beta chains from one sample in a study of identical twins. TCRdb recomputed calls from the 5' RACE reads with MiXCR, one row per CDR3 protein. The table lists 500,000 or so distinct CDR3 sequences, around an eighth of them singletons. The data also belong to a second study, concerning yellow fever vaccine responses in identical twins.

Sequencing was done on a sample of CD4+ T cells sorted from blood. These TCRs come from a woman between 18 and 29 years old in good health. Each CDR3 is given with its conserved first and last residue.

j_call,v_call,cdr3_aa
TRBJ2-3,TRBV5-1,CASSLAGTSGSMDTQYF
TRBJ2-3,TRBV20-1,CSARDIGGTDTQYF
TRBJ2-1,TRBV12-3/TRBV12-4,CASSSKTGVGAYNEQFF
TRBJ2-1,TRBV28,CASTSGRRQNDEQFF
TRBJ2-3,TRBV3-1,CASSLGLARPDTQYF
TRBJ2-7,TRBV28,CASSETSGASYEQYF
TRBJ2-7,TRBV28,CASTSRAGGVYEQYF
TRBJ2-4,TRBV20-1,CSARPNLAKNIQYF
TRBJ2-7,TRBV7-8,CASSSRTGYNEQYF
TRBJ2-6,TRBV6-5,CASSYEGRLSGANVLTF
TRBJ2-3,TRBV7-8,CASSLEIKSTDTQYF
TRBJ2-7,TRBV20-1,CSALEGVYEQYF
TRBJ2-3,TRBV7-9,CASSLDSGSTDTQYF
TRBJ2-1,TRBV7-2,CASSTSPGIYNEQFF
TRBJ2-3,TRBV7-8,CASSGQGMGTDTQYF
TRBJ2-7,TRBV30,CAWTKIGEQYF
TRBJ1-4,TRBV28,CATTATRGGTEKLFF
TRBJ1-4,TRBV6-5,CASSYEGARGEKLFF
TRBJ2-7,TRBV7-8,CASWLGQGEQYF
TRBJ2-7,TRBV9,CASSVGTGISSYEQYF
TRBJ2-1,TRBV18,CASSFQPSGGNEQFF
TRBJ2-7,TRBV24-1,CATSDPLQGTYEQYF
TRBJ2-7,TRBV27,CASSRLVERYEQYF
TRBJ2-3,TRBV5-1,CASSLSTATTDTQYF
TRBJ2-1,TRBV6-2/TRBV6-3,CASSYLLREASGNEQFF
TRBJ1-5,TRBV12-3/TRBV12-4,CASSLREGGNQPQHF
TRBJ2-2,TRBV12-3/TRBV12-4,CASSPQGTGVAGELFF
TRBJ2-6,TRBV29-1,CSVEDGRPGANVLTF
TRBJ2-2,TRBV11-1,CASSPALAGVLTGELFF
TRBJ2-7,TRBV7-2,CASSPGQFEQYF
TRBJ2-2,TRBV24-1,CATSGAGVGTGELFF
TRBJ2-1,TRBV7-2,CASSLVRGLYNEQFF
TRBJ2-3,TRBV7-9,CASSRGQGDTDTQYF
TRBJ2-1,TRBV20-1,CSAYRAASYNEQFF
TRBJ2-6,TRBV10-3,CAISEPGQDGANVLTF
TRBJ2-5,TRBV6-2/TRBV6-3,CASRPGTEETQYF